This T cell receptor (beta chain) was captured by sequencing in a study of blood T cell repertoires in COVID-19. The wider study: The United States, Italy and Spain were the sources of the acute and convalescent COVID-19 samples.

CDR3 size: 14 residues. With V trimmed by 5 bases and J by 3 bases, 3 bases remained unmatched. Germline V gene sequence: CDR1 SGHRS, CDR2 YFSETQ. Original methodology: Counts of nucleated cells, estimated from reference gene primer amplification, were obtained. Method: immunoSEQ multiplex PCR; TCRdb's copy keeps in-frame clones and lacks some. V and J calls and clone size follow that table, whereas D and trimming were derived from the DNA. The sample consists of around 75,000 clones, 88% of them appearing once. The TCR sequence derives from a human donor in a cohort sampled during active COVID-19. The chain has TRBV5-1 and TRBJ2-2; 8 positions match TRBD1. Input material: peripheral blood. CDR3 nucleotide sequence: TGCGCCAGCAGACTGGACAGGGACACCGGGGAGCTGTTTTTT. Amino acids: CASRLDRDTGELFF.